These 31 T cell receptor beta chains share one sample of origin, sequenced in a study of long-term antiretroviral therapy in people with HIV. Version v3.0 of the immunoSEQ assay was performed at survey level. The repertoire was sequenced with immunoSEQ multiplex PCR; TCRdb's copy has only in-frame clones and lacks some. The sample carries roughly 15,000 clones, 84% recorded once. Sequenced here: unsorted PBMCs, sampled 0.4 years after starting antiretroviral therapy. These receptors were taken from a man aged 30 to 39 with HIV.

The chain recombines TRBV14 with TRBJ2-7, with D unclear. Trimming took off 0 bases at V and 5 bases at J, with 11 bases between the two ends. CDR3 length: 14 residues. Per the germline V gene, CDR1 is SGHDN and CDR2 is FVKESK. The CDR3 region has the DNA TGTGCCAGCAGCCAAGATTCCACGGTCCACGAGCAGTACTTC. Residues: CASSQDSTVHEQYF.

The J gene is TRBJ2-2, the V gene TRBV27; 7 bases match TRBD1. The V and J ends lost 3 bases and 6 bases, in that order; junction bases with no gene match: 7. Germline V gene data show CDR1 as MNHEY and CDR2 as SMNVEV (reference sequence). The CDR3 has 15 residues. The CDR3 nucleotides are TGTGCCAGCAGTTTCTCGACAGGGAATGCCGGGGAGCTGTTTTTT. Translated, it gives CASSFSTGNAGELFF.

This chain joins TRBV5-6 and TRBJ2-7, with 7 bases matching TRBD1. The CDR3 consists of 14 residues. Trimming removed 4 bases from V and 5 bases from J; junction bases left unmatched: 9. Germline V CDR1 and CDR2: SGHDT, YYEEEE. For the CDR3, the DNA is TGTGCCAGCAGCCGTGTCGACAGGGCCCACGAGCAGTACTTC. Translation: CASSRVDRAHEQYF.

The chain carries TRBV7-2 and TRBJ1-3; D unresolved. CDR3 length: 14 amino acids. V lost 3 bases, J lost 0 bases, and 6 bases lay in between. Germline V gene lookup returns CDR1 SGHTA and CDR2 FQGNSA. This chain's CDR3 is CASSFEGSGNTIYF. As DNA, the CDR3 is TGTGCCAGCAGCTTCGAAGGCTCTGGAAACACCATATATTTT. Together with reference TRBV7-2 and TRBJ1-3, the CDR3 gives the full variable domain: GAGVSQSPSNKVTEKGKDVELRCDPISGHTALYWYRQSLGQGLEFLIYFQGNSAPDKSGLPSDRFSAERTGGSVSTLTIQRTQQEDSAVYLCASSFEGSGNTIYFGEGSWLTVV.

The rearrangement links TRBV9 to TRBJ1-2; 10 positions agree with TRBD1. CDR1 and CDR2 (germline): SGDLS, YYNGEE. The CDR3 has 14 residues. Trimming at V came to 6 bases and at J to 6 bases, leaving 8 bases not matched to a gene. The CDR3 spells CASTQAGTGDGYTF. DNA for the CDR3: TGTGCCAGCACACAAGCGGGGACAGGGGATGGCTACACCTTC.

This chain connects TRBV6-1 to TRBJ2-7; a weak D match, TRBD1 (5 bases). Trimming took off 4 bases at V and 6 bases at J, with 7 bases between the two ends. Germline lookup yields CDR1 MNHNS and CDR2 SASEGT. The CDR3 is made up of 11 amino acids. CDR3 residues: CASSGQTEQYF. The DNA of the CDR3 is TGTGCCAGCAGTGGACAGACCGAGCAGTACTTC.

J is TRBJ1-2 and V is TRBV6-5; a possible D gene is TRBD1 (6 bases). The ends were cut back, 0 bases at V and 8 bases at J, with 16 bases in the middle. Per germline, CDR1 MNHEY and CDR2 SVGAGI. There are 15 residues in the CDR3. The CDR3 DNA follows: TGTGCCAGCAGTTACTCCCCAACAGGGCTGGGGGGCTACACCTTC. It specifies CASSYSPTGLGGYTF.

The chain uses TRBV4-2 and TRBJ2-5; D call uncertain. The germline V gene encodes CDR1 LGHNA and CDR2 YNFKEQ. There are 14 residues in the CDR3. Trimming shortened V by 3 bases and J by 5 bases, and 13 bases separated the two germline ends. The CDR3 sequence: CASSHKLGGETQYF. The CDR3 nucleotides are TGTGCCAGCAGCCATAAGCTCGGCGGCGAGACCCAGTACTTC.

The gene calls are TRBV7-9 and TRBJ2-7, with 9 bases fitting TRBD1. The ends lost 3 bases at V and 2 bases at J; junction bases unmatched: 8. There are 16 residues in the CDR3. The germline CDR1 and CDR2 sequences are SEHNR and FQNEAQ (reference sequence). The CDR3 bases are TGTGCCAGCAGCTTGCCTTTTGGGACAGGGCCCTACGAGCAGTACTTC. This gives the protein CASSLPFGTGPYEQYF.

The chain carries TRBV25-1 and TRBJ2-7; D is unresolved. This CDR3 contains 14 residues. Germline CDR1 and CDR2: MGHDK and SYGVNS. Trimming left V 6 bases short and J 0 bases short, with 12 bases between. The CDR3 nucleotides are TGTGCCAGCAGAGGCCCAGCGAGCTCCTACGAGCAGTACTTC. This codes for CASRGPASSYEQYF.

This clone was seen a single time. The CDR3 nucleotides are TGTGCCAGCAGTTGGACTGCAGGGGCATTAAATAGCAATCAGCCCCAGCATTTT. Protein: CASSWTAGALNSNQPQHF. This chain uses TRBV5-6 with TRBJ1-5; tentative D call: TRBD1 (6 bases). This CDR3 is built from 18 residues. V was cut by 5 bases and J by 0 bases, with 21 bases left in between. Germline values: CDR1 SGHDT, CDR2 YYEEEE.

V usage is TRBV5-4 and J usage is TRBJ2-4; TRBD2 matches at 14 bases. The junction had 11 bases not matched to a gene; V was cut back by 3 bases and J by 3 bases. This CDR3 is built from 19 residues. From germline, CDR1 is SGHNT and CDR2 YYREEE (reference sequence). Written as DNA, the CDR3 is TGTGCCAGCAGCTCGGTACCGGGACTAGCGGGAGTTGACAAAAACATTCAGTACTTC. This sequence encodes CASSSVPGLAGVDKNIQYF.

The chain recombines TRBV9 with TRBJ2-5; no clear D gene. V shed 0 bases and J shed 7 bases, with 13 bases lying between them. CDR1 is SGDLS and CDR2 is YYNGEE in the germline V gene. The length of the CDR3 is 14 residues. The CDR3 sequence: CASSVGLFGGTQYF. The DNA of the CDR3 is TGTGCCAGCAGCGTAGGTCTTTTTGGCGGGACCCAGTACTTC.

The rearrangement links TRBV13 to TRBJ1-6, with TRBD1 matching over 8 bases. Germline V gene data show CDR1 as PRHDT and CDR2 as FYEKMQ (reference sequence). The CDR3 extends over 15 amino acids. V was pared by 6 bases and J by 7 bases, with 8 bases of the junction left unmatched. The CDR3 DNA sequence: TGTGCCAGCAGTTCACGACAGGGGCGCAATTCACCCCTCCACTTT. Encoded protein: CASSSRQGRNSPLHF. The complete variable domain, with remaining parts taken from reference TRBV13 and TRBJ1-6, reads AAGVIQSPRHLIKEKRETATLKCYPIPRHDTVYWYQQGPGQDPQFLISFYEKMQSDKGSIPDRFSAQQFSDYHSELNMSSLELGDSALYFCASSSRQGRNSPLHFGNGTRLTVT.

This clone was counted a single time. The V gene is TRBV28, the J gene TRBJ1-1; D gene unclear. The CDR3 consists of 16 residues. CDR1 is MDHEN and CDR2 is SYDVKM in the germline V gene. Trimming removed 8 bases from V and 4 bases from J, with 23 bases in between. CDR3 coding DNA: TGTGCCAGCTCTCCCAACTCCGGGATCTGGGCCACTGAAGCTTTCTTT. The encoded protein is CASSPNSGIWATEAFF.

This chain links TRBV4-1 with TRBJ2-2; 8 positions match TRBD2. This CDR3 has 18 amino acids. Germline lookup yields CDR1 MGHRA and CDR2 YSYEKL. After removal of 1 base from V and 2 bases from J, the junction contained 9 bases not matched to a gene. CDR3 region: CASSQGRPSGRNTGELFF. DNA of the CDR3: TGCGCCAGCAGCCAAGGAAGGCCTAGCGGGCGAAACACCGGGGAGCTGTTTTTT.

This chain uses TRBV7-2 with TRBJ1-5, with 7 bases identical to TRBD1. Germline V CDR1 and CDR2: SGHTA, FQGNSA. V dropped 1 base and J dropped 4; count of bases not matched to a gene: 7. This CDR3 region has 16 residues. The DNA of the CDR3 is TGTGCCAGCAGCTTAGTTTACAGGGGAGCAAATCAGCCCCAGCATTTT. Translated, it gives CASSLVYRGANQPQHF.

This clone has a single count. The chain uses TRBV7-2 and TRBJ2-5; 9 bases are shared with TRBD1. The CDR3 extends over 16 amino acids. J was trimmed by 5 bases and V by 4 bases; bases with no gene match: 11. Germline loops: CDR1 SGHTA, CDR2 FQGNSA. The DNA of the CDR3 is TGTGCCAGCAGCTCACGCCTCGTGACAGGGGGGGAGACCCAGTACTTC. Translated: CASSSRLVTGGETQYF.

This clone was seen only a few times. The rearrangement uses TRBV10-3 and TRBJ2-7; D is possibly TRBD2 (5 bases). The germline V gene has CDR1 ENHRY and CDR2 SYGVKD. Trimming cost V 6 bases and J 4 bases, with 16 bases left between them. The CDR3 sequence is 14 residues long. For the CDR3, the DNA is TGTGCCATCAGCGGAGGTGAGGTGTCTTACGAGCAGTACTTC. The encoded protein is CAISGGEVSYEQYF.

The chain uses TRBV29-1 and TRBJ2-5; D is unresolved. There are 12 residues in the CDR3. The V gene lost 3 bases and the J gene lost 1 base, with 6 bases spanning the gap. The germline CDR1 and CDR2 sequences are SQVTM and ANQGSEA. The CDR3 spells CSVDDFQETQYF. CDR3 nucleotide sequence: TGCAGCGTTGACGACTTCCAAGAGACCCAGTACTTC.

The chain combines TRBV4-3 with TRBJ2-3; no reliable D call. Trimming shortened V by 4 bases and J by 0 bases, and 5 bases separated the two germline ends. Germline CDR1 LGHNA, CDR2 YSLEER. The CDR3 is 13 amino acids. The CDR3 coding sequence is TGCGCCAGCAGCCTTGCTAGCACAGATACGCAGTATTTT. Its translation: CASSLASTDTQYF.

This clone was seen only once. DNA of the CDR3: TGTGCCAGCAGCTCAGCAGGGGCTAACTATGGCTACACCTTC. Translated: CASSSAGANYGYTF. The V and J genes are TRBV9 and TRBJ1-2; a weak D match, TRBD1 (6 bases). CDR1 and CDR2 from the germline V gene are SGDLS and YYNGEE. Deletions cut 4 bases from V and 0 bases from J, with 10 bases between. The CDR3 is 14 amino acids.

A few counts support this clone. This chain uses TRBV27 with TRBJ2-1; TRBD1 matches at 11 bases. CDR3 length: 17 amino acids. Trimming took 6 bases from V and 2 from J; bases not matched to a gene: 9. The V gene's germline CDR1 is MNHEY and CDR2 SMNVEV (reference sequence). CDR3 sequence reads: CASSVGRGQGAYNEQFF. In nucleotides, the CDR3 is TGTGCCAGCAGCGTTGGGAGGGGACAGGGGGCCTACAATGAGCAGTTCTTC.

The CDR3 bases are TGTGCCAGCAGCACAACAGGGAGAGGCCAGCCCCAGCATTTT. Its protein product is CASSTTGRGQPQHF. The chain couples TRBV5-6 to TRBJ1-5, with D possibly TRBD1 on 6 matching bases. Between the trimmed V and J ends, which lost 4 bases and 7 bases, there was a span of 15 bases. This CDR3 comprises 14 residues. The germline CDR1 and CDR2 sequences are SGHDT and YYEEEE.

CDR3 in amino acids: CASSLRTGPIYEQYF. The DNA of the CDR3 is TGTGCCAGCAGCTTAAGGACAGGGCCTATATACGAGCAGTACTTC. The chain is built from TRBV7-8 and TRBJ2-7; 8 bases align to TRBD1. The CDR3 is 15 amino acids. Germline V gene sequence: CDR1 SGHVS, CDR2 FQNEAQ. V gave up 2 bases and J gave up 4 bases; unmatched junction bases: 7. Full variable domain (rest looked up from reference TRBV7-8 and TRBJ2-7): GAGVSQSPRYKVAKRGQDVALRCDPISGHVSLFWYQQALGQGPEFLTYFQNEAQLDKSGLPSDRFFAERPEGSVSTLKIQRTQQEDSAVYLCASSLRTGPIYEQYFGPGTRLTVT.

V gene TRBV15 combines with J gene TRBJ2-3; D is undetermined. V lost 0 bases and J 5 bases, leaving 6 bases between the germline ends. Per the germline V gene, CDR1 is LNHNV and CDR2 is YYDKDF (reference sequence). CDR3 length: 13 residues. CDR3 loop: CATSRDIKDTQYF. The CDR3, as DNA: TGTGCCACCAGCAGAGATATCAAAGATACGCAGTATTTT.

The rearrangement joins TRBV10-3 to TRBJ1-5; D is undetermined. From germline, CDR1 is ENHRY and CDR2 SYGVKD. The CDR3 contains 12 residues. V was shortened by 6 bases and J by 7 bases, with 10 bases between the two germline ends. CDR3 loop: CAIREGSQPQHF. The CDR3 nucleotides read TGTGCCATCAGAGAGGGAAGCCAGCCCCAGCATTTT.

The chain recombines TRBV7-8 with TRBJ2-1; D is tentatively TRBD1 or TRBD2 (5 bases each). Germline CDR1 reads SGHVS; CDR2 reads FQNEAQ. V lost 4 bases, J lost 4 bases, and 11 bases lay in between. The CDR3 extends over 14 amino acids. CDR3 nucleotides: TGTGCCAGCAGCTCAGGGACGACATACAATGAGCAGTTCTTC. This codes for CASSSGTTYNEQFF.

The V and J genes are TRBV7-2 and TRBJ1-2; tentative D call: TRBD1 (5 bases). Germline assignment: CDR1 SGHTA and CDR2 FQGNSA. V dropped 5 bases and J dropped 6 bases, with 16 bases sitting between them. This CDR3 is built from 14 residues. The CDR3 here is CASSPQGFPNGYTF. DNA of the CDR3: TGTGCCAGCAGCCCTCAGGGCTTCCCCAATGGCTACACCTTC.

A note on this clone: The same CDR3 is also encoded by other DNA sequences in this sample. The gene calls are TRBV30 and TRBJ2-5; D possibly corresponds to TRBD1 (6 bases). Germline V gene data show CDR1 as GTSNPN and CDR2 as SVGIG (reference sequence). V dropped 1 base and J dropped 1 base, with 10 bases sitting between them. The CDR3 totals 14 residues. CDR3 in amino acids: CAWSGGHFQETQYF. CDR3 nucleotide sequence: TGTGCCTGGAGTGGGGGACACTTCCAAGAGACCCAGTACTTC.

The chain is built from TRBV6-6 and TRBJ2-5; D is perhaps TRBD1 (5 bases). Per germline, CDR1 MNHNY and CDR2 SVGAGI (reference sequence). The V and J ends lost 7 bases and 1 base respectively, with 16 bases between them. This CDR3 is 15 amino acids long. CDR3 nucleotides: TGTGCCAGCACCACGATCCCGACAGCCCAAGAGACCCAGTACTTC. Its protein is CASTTIPTAQETQYF.